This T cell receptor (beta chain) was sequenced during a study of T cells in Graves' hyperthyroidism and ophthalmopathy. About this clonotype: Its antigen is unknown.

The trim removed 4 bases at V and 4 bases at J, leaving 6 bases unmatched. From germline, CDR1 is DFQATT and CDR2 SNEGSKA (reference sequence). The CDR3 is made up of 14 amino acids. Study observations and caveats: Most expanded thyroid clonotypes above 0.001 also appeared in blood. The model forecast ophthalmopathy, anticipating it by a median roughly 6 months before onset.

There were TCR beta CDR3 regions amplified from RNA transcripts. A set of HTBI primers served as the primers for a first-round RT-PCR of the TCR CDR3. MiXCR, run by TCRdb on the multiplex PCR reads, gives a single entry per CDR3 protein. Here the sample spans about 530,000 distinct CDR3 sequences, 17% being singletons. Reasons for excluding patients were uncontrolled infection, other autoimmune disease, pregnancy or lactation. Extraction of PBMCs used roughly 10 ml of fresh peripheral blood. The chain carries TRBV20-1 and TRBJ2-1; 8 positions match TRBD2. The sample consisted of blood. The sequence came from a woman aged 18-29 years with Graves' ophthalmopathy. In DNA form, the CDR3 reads TGCAGTGCTACTCGGGGGGGCCGGTACAATGAGCAGTTCTTC. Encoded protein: CSATRGGRYNEQFF.